Sequencing of this TCR beta chain was carried out in a study of cytomegalovirus exposure and HLA in healthy donors (TCRdb year 2017). At the level of the whole study: An earlier analysis of approximately 600 of the donors reported about 290 Gb of sequence data and some 120 million unique TCR beta sequences from 150 million to 200 million T cells. A later analysis re-examined previously published TCR beta repertoires from more than 600 donors and added high-resolution HLA genotyping to investigate patterns of TCR occurrence. Of the roughly 400 genotyped donors, roughly 80% fell in the genetic ancestry cluster associated with self-reported Caucasian donors. Both class I and class II loci were covered by HLA typing, at four-digit resolution. Roughly five DR-DQ haplotypes were treated as single units for association and clustering because of strong linkage in the cohort. All discovery cohort repertoires had been generated using a single sequencing platform. In a later genetic analysis, genome-wide SNP genotypes for about 55% of the roughly 700 donors were used, and that subset was treated as a discovery cohort. The study aimed to test whether cataloging public T cell receptors could reveal signatures of past pathogen exposure. An early release that covered about 600 HLA-typed donors contained about 300 gigabases of sequencing data and 65 million to 100 million unique TCR sequences. Typing coverage differed by locus: A, B, C, DRB1 and DQB1 were typed in about 629-630 donors, DQA1 in approximately 520, DPA1 in some 570, and DPB1 in approximately 450. Across roughly 420 genotyped donors of the cohort, an average of roughly 200,000 unique TCR beta nucleotide sequences per donor were sequenced, and 15% to 20% of those sequences were non-productive. In addition to the first cohort of 666 subjects, a separate validation cohort of around 110 different subjects was used. To decide whether each TCR beta V gene segment behaved as functional or pseudogenic, an earlier analysis of some 600 of the donors relied on high-throughput TCR beta sequencing. Rather than drawing on any new phenotypic data, the later analysis identified candidate immune exposures from TCR beta sequences and the way those sequences occurred across donors. Alongside the repertoire data, information on donor age, sex, ethnicity and CMV serostatus was compiled. The study profiled the T cell repertoires of hundreds of subjects by immunosequencing and related them to cytomegalovirus serostatus. The study combined high-throughput TCR immunosequencing, statistical association of individual TCRs with disease status, and machine learning to predict cytomegalovirus infection status.

CDR1 and CDR2 are drawn from the germline V gene: LGHNA, YSLEER. V loses 0 bases, J loses 9 bases, and the germline ends lie 17 bases apart. The CDR3 runs 15 residues from the cysteine to the phenylalanine. The only DNA kept is the CDR3, 45 bases in frame from the first base. A remark on this clone: Its antigen is unknown. Base qualities are not recorded, but no much larger clone differs from it by a single base.

Libraries were prepared through the immunoSEQ multiplex PCR assay. The multiplex PCR relied on a mix of 60 forward primers for TCR Vbeta segments and 13 reverse primers for TCR Jbeta segments. The CDR3 region of rearranged TCR beta genes was amplified from genomic DNA by a multiplex PCR assay. Amplified TCR beta libraries were sequenced as 87-base-pair reads on the Illumina HiSeq System. The source study handled its data this way. In a later analysis, some 80 million unique TCR beta chains were counted across the roughly 670 repertoires, and roughly 11 million of these chains were shared by at least two donors. A nearest-neighbor algorithm error-corrected the raw reads and collapsed the reads into unique sequences, merging closely related sequences to remove PCR and sequencing errors. To assign V, D and J gene segments, CDR3 sequences were aligned to IMGT reference sequences. For a sequence to be retained, a match of at least six nucleotides to both a V gene segment and a J gene segment was required. Rearrangements were called productive when the CDR3 lacked stop codons and stayed in frame with V and J; all others were non-productive. Following IMGT convention, CDR3 was defined as the stretch from the second conserved V-encoded cysteine to the conserved J-encoded phenylalanine. The earlier analysis of a few hundred of the donors excluded any sequence lacking an unambiguous match to a single V gene segment. An earlier analysis of fewer than 750 of the donors called V segments functional above 56.7% productive rearrangements and segregating when the between-donor standard deviation exceeded 5%. A statistical classification framework was built for diagnosing cytomegalovirus status from the catalog of TCR beta chain sequences. V and J gene assignment, in a later analysis, came from comparing TCR nucleotide sequences with IMGT/GENE-DB human TR gene sequences. In a later analysis, CDR3 sequences and most-parsimonious VDJ recombination scenarios were assigned using the TCRdist pipeline. In a later analysis, every TCR beta chain was defined by the combination of its CDR3 amino acid sequence and its V-gene family, and reads without a unique V-gene family were dropped. To address suspected cross-contamination and a sequencing artifact, a later analysis removed around 590 highly shared, low-generation-probability nucleotide sequences. For each public chain, a later analysis derived a clonal expansion index from normalized ranks of inferred template counts within each repertoire. Generation probabilities in a later analysis came from a VDJ recombination model fitted to out-of-frame rearrangements, and those results were checked against IGoR. In a later analysis, TCR-TCR, TCR-HLA and TCR-CMV co-occurrence was scored with hypergeometric tests, and a repertoire-size bias correction was applied to TCR pairs. False discovery rates were estimated in a later analysis by permuting HLA or CMV assignments 20 times. In a later analysis, co-occurring TCRs were grouped using DBSCAN, and TCRdist sequence similarity was added for clustering within HLA-allele-positive subsets. Co-occurrence clustering excluded repertoires with fewer than 30,000 or more than 120,000 public chains, plus five with anomalous nucleotide sharing. TCRdb stores this immuneACCESS table with in-frame sequences only. Part of the clones is absent; in the studies checked, under half of the shortfall reflects unresolved V genes, and no reason is known for the rest. V and J calls and clone size come straight from that table; D and trimming were deduced from the DNA. Counted in this sample were about 130,000 clones; about 70% of them appeared once. Roughly 13% of the sample rests with the top ten.

In total, around 600 healthy bone marrow donors made up the cohort. Cohort members were all nominally healthy when sampled, although unrecorded immune exposures were likely present. The donor tested CMV seropositive and was one of the 289 seropositive cohort members. Every donor gave a peripheral blood sample, and the peripheral blood mononuclear cells from that sample were used for TCR beta sequencing. The Qiagen DNeasy Blood Extraction Kit was used to extract genomic DNA from the blood cell samples. Paper-wide results and their limitations: According to a later analysis, most CMV-associated TCR beta chains appeared to be HLA-restricted, and the HLA associations seemed to be driven largely by CMV exposure. An earlier analysis of approximately 570 of the donors showed that most TCR beta V segments appeared in productive rearrangements either about 87% or about 30% of the time, which broadly matched IMGT annotations. Compared with the roughly 700-donor mean, donors in an Asian-associated ancestry cluster had fewer N-insertions in productive TCRs, according to a later genetic analysis. Over 15 rarely observed V segments, including chromosome 9 orphons, were excluded from the earlier analysis of about 600 of the donors because counts were too low. The cohort was sequenced for TCR beta chains only, and without alpha or paired-chain data the features that could be detected were limited. In a later analysis, several top co-occurrence clusters were reported to appear linked to parvovirus B19, influenza, CMV and Epstein-Barr virus. A cluster of highly shared sequence variants was judged likely to be a technical artifact of the sequencing pipeline. According to a later analysis, TCR association rates differed among HLA loci, with DRB1 alleles showing the most associated TCRs and HLA-C alleles showing the fewest. In a later analysis, around 15,000 TCR beta sequences were associated with specific HLA alleles at a false discovery rate of 0.05. The 87-base-pair reads could not distinguish some IMGT-functional V segments, including TRBV6-2 and TRBV6-3, so those segments were excluded. Presence/absence analyses assumed roughly uniform sequencing depth across donors, an assumption that may not hold. Because HLA typing was unavailable for some donors at each locus, only the typed subset was used in association tests. When HLA alleles, especially DR and DQ, strongly co-occurred, attributing TCR associations to individual alleles was difficult. A further reported finding was that TCR beta sequences accurately predicted the HLA-A and HLA-B alleles for most subjects in the first cohort. The only immune exposure information available for the cohort was CMV serostatus. It was suggested by the authors that the approach could potentially be generalized to other disease states and immunological phenotypes. The study listed 150 to 200 TCR beta chains as associated with cytomegalovirus. Across donors, most TCR sequences were observed very rarely, whereas some public TCRs were present in many individuals. Compared with equally common non-associated chains, HLA-associated TCR beta chains in a later analysis were more clonally expanded and had lower generation probabilities. A later genetic analysis associated a missense DCLRE1C variant with V-gene and J-gene trimming of TCR beta chains, and an independent cohort replicated the association. Linkage disequilibrium might explain the correlated functional status among segregating V segments, but an unknown experimental factor could not be ruled out. The classifier was reported to diagnose cytomegalovirus status with high specificity and sensitivity in both the original and validation cohorts. A few of the identified cytomegalovirus-associated TCR beta chains were confirmed in vitro to be specific for cytomegalovirus antigens.

Source material: PBMCs. The chain is encoded by TRBV4-3 joined to TRBJ1-2; the D gene is possibly TRBD1, with 6 bases matching. This receptor was identified in a woman aged 55-70 years in good health and CMV-seropositive. The CDR3 here reads CASSQDRAGVSSYTF. At the DNA level, the sequence is TGCGCCAGCAGCCAAGATCGGGCAGGGGTATCAAGCTACACCTTC.